This TCR beta chain was recorded in a study of T cells in Graves' hyperthyroidism and ophthalmopathy. This CDR3 contains 22 residues. Germline V gene sequence: CDR1 SGDLS, CDR2 YYNGEE. V shed 0 bases, J shed 2 bases, and the junction held 20 bases outside the gene matches. Uncontrolled infection, other autoimmune disease, pregnancy or lactation excluded patients. Fresh 10 ml peripheral blood yielded PBMCs. Study outcomes and limitations: Patients with ophthalmopathy were separated from those with stable hyperthyroidism by a 13 V-J model. Blood held most thyroid clonotypes expanded above 0.001 frequency.

A few counts support this clonotype. The target antigen is unknown. TCR beta CDR3 regions were amplified from RNA. The TCR CDR3 first-round RT-PCR relied on the HTBI primer set. TCRdb ran MiXCR on the multiplex PCR reads and lists one entry per CDR3 protein. The top ten hold over 9% of the sample, which has about half a million distinct CDR3 sequences, around 22% seen once. Material: blood. This receptor was taken from a young woman with Graves' ophthalmopathy. The chain is built from TRBV9 and TRBJ1-5; 10 nucleotides match TRBD1. CDR3 coding DNA: TGTGCCAGCAGCGTAGAAGCGGCACTCAAGGGGACAGGGGAATATGGCAATCAGCCCCAGCATTTT. It is translated as CASSVEAALKGTGEYGNQPQHF.